The clone carrying this TCR beta chain was counted between two and nine times. Other DNA variants within this sample encode the same CDR3. Germline values: CDR1 SGHAT, CDR2 FQNNGV. This CDR3 spans 11 amino acids. Trimming pared 5 bases from V and 7 bases from J, leaving 8 bases between. The data were taken from a study of blood T cell repertoires in COVID-19. On the study more broadly: Sites in the United States, Italy and Spain provided acute and convalescent COVID-19 samples.

The method was immunoSEQ multiplex PCR; TCRdb's version includes in-frame clones alone and lacks a portion of them. The sample includes roughly 250,000 clones, around nine tenths of them seen just once. The sequencing input was peripheral blood. V is TRBV11-2 and J is TRBJ1-2; a possible D gene is TRBD1 (5 bases). This sequence was found in a woman in her thirties or forties who had recovered from COVID-19. CDR3 DNA sequence: TGTGCCAGCAGCCCGGGGGGTGGCTACACCTTC. It codes for CASSPGGGYTF.